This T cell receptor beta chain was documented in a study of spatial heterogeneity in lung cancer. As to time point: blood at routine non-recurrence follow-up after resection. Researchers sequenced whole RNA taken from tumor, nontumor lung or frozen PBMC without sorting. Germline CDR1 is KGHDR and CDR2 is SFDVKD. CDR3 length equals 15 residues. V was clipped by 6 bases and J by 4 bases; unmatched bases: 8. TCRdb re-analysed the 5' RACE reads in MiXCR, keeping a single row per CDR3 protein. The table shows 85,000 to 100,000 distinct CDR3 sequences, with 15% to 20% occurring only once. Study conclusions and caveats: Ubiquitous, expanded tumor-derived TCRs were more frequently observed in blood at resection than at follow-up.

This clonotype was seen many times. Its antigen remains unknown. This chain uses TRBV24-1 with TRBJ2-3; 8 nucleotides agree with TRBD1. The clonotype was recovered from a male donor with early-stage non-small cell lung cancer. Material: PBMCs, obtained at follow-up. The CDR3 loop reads CATSTWTGSADTQYF. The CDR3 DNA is TGTGCCACCAGTACATGGACAGGGAGTGCAGATACGCAGTATTTT.